A selection of T cell receptor beta chains follows, all from one sample in a study of spatial heterogeneity in lung cancer. MiXCR was run by TCRdb on the 5' RACE reads, yielding one entry per CDR3 protein. The table has under 50,000 distinct CDR3 sequences, more than 4.5% seen once. The sample consisted of PBMCs, taken at surgery. These receptors originate from a female donor with early-stage non-small cell lung cancer. Each CDR3 is given with its conserved first and last residue. The D gene is left open where the match is weak. Clone size is given for some rows only: seen once, a few or many times, or a class if the clone is expanded.

V	size	J	D	DNA	CDR3
TRBV3-1	many	TRBJ2-1	-	TGTGCCAGCAGCCAAGGAGCAGCAGCGGGTGAGCAGTTCTTC	CASSQGAAAGEQFF
TRBV6-2/TRBV6-3	few	TRBJ2-2	-	TGTGCCAGCAGACGCGGGACAACTAAGGGCACCGGGGAGCTGTTTTTT	CASRRGTTKGTGELFF
TRBV18	many	TRBJ2-7	-	TGTGCCAGCTCACGAAGGGAGAGCTCCTACGAGCAGTACTTC	CASSRRESSYEQYF
TRBV14	many	TRBJ2-2	TRBD1	TGTGCCAGCAGGCGTAGGGGGCGGAACACCGGGGAGCTGTTTTTT	CASRRRGRNTGELFF
TRBV10-3	many	TRBJ1-2	TRBD1	TGTGCCATCAGTGGGGGACAGAACTATGGCTACACCTTC	CAISGGQNYGYTF
TRBV5-5	few	TRBJ1-1	TRBD1	TGTGCCAGCAGTTGGGAGGGGGCTAGCATGAACACTGAAGCTTTCTTT	CASSWEGASMNTEAFF
TRBV6-6	many	TRBJ1-1	-	TGTGCCAGCAGGGCCCCTGGGCCTGAAGCTTTCTTT	CASRAPGPEAFF
TRBV4-3	few	TRBJ2-7	-	TGCGCCAGCAGCCAAGATCAGTCAGTATCCTACGAGCAGTACTTC	CASSQDQSVSYEQYF
TRBV11-2	many	TRBJ2-7	TRBD2	TGTGCCAGCAACCCTAGCGGCAGCCCTTACGAGCAGTACTTC	CASNPSGSPYEQYF
TRBV7-2	-	TRBJ2-2	-	TGTGCCAGCAGCTTATTAGCTCCCAGGGGCCTCTACACCGGGGAGCTGTTTTTT	CASSLLAPRGLYTGELFF
TRBV4-1	many	TRBJ2-1	-	TGCGCCAGCAGCCACCCAGAGGACGTGGCTGATGAGCAGTTCTTC	CASSHPEDVADEQFF
TRBV15	many	TRBJ2-3	-	TGTGCCACCAGCAGAGATAAGGGAGATACGCAGTATTTT	CATSRDKGDTQYF
TRBV9	-	TRBJ2-7	TRBD2	TGTGCCAGCAGCATCCTAGCGGGGGCCCCCTACGAGCAGTACTTC	CASSILAGAPYEQYF
TRBV9	many	TRBJ1-3	TRBD1	TGTGCCAGCAGCAAACGACAGGGCAGCTCTGGAAACACCATATATTTT	CASSKRQGSSGNTIYF
TRBV7-3	many	TRBJ1-1	-	TGTGCCAGCAGCCTCCAGGGGTCAATGAACACTGAAGCTTTCTTT	CASSLQGSMNTEAFF
TRBV5-5	many	TRBJ1-4	-	TGTGCCAGCAGCTTGGTGGGTGAGGGTGAAAAACTGTTTTTT	CASSLVGEGEKLFF
TRBV7-2	few	TRBJ2-5	TRBD2	TGTGCCAGCAGCTTAGGCACTAGCGTGCTCCAAGAGACCCAGTACTTC	CASSLGTSVLQETQYF
TRBV15	many	TRBJ2-7	TRBD1	TGTGCCACCAGCTTCCCGGGACAGGGGTATAACGAGCAGTACTTC	CATSFPGQGYNEQYF
TRBV20-1	many	TRBJ1-5	TRBD1	TGCAGTGCTCGGACAGGGGGCCGGAACAATCAGCCCCAGCATTTT	CSARTGGRNNQPQHF
TRBV12-3/TRBV12-4	many	TRBJ2-5	-	TGTGCCAGCAGTTTATTCCCGGGTCCCCAAGAGACCCAGTACTTC	CASSLFPGPQETQYF
TRBV23-1	many	TRBJ1-5	-	TGCGCCAGCAGCCCCCCAAGCTGGGGCAATCAGCCCCAGCATTTT	CASSPPSWGNQPQHF
TRBV11-2	many	TRBJ2-2	-	TGTGCCAGCAGCTTGACAGACACCGGGGAGCTGTTTTTT	CASSLTDTGELFF